These T cell receptor beta chains were read from a single sample in a study of cytomegalovirus exposure and HLA in healthy donors. The method was immunoSEQ multiplex PCR; TCRdb's version includes in-frame clones alone and lacks a portion of them. The data contain about 150,000 clones, roughly 83% of them singletons. Specimen: PBMCs. These receptor sequences come from a man aged 25 to 45 in good health and CMV-seropositive. Both conserved end residues are part of each CDR3. D genes are given only for firm matches. For some rows the clone size is stated as once, few or many, or as a class when expanded; others skip it.

>TRBD1|once|TRBJ1-1|TRBV19
CASRRTGGTTEAFF
TGTGCCAGTAGGCGGACAGGGGGGACCACTGAAGCTTTCTTT
>TRBD1|few|TRBJ2-7|TRBV7-9
CASTHRTGLAEQYF
TGTGCCAGCACCCACCGGACAGGGCTAGCCGAGCAGTACTTC
>TRBD1|NA|TRBJ1-5|TRBV7-9
CASSPQGFGNQPQHF
TGTGCCAGCAGCCCACAGGGGTTTGGCAATCAGCCCCAGCATTTT
>NA|once|TRBJ1-1|TRBV7-9
CSSSSVLEAFF
TGTTCCAGCAGCTCTGTCCTGGAAGCTTTCTTT
>NA|NA|TRBJ1-1|TRBV29-1
CSVADNRAAEAFF
TGCAGCGTTGCGGACAATAGGGCCGCTGAAGCTTTCTTT
>NA|NA|TRBJ1-2|TRBV11-2
CASSFNRAYGYTF
TGTGCCAGCAGCTTTAACAGAGCCTATGGCTACACCTTC
>NA|NA|TRBJ1-1|TRBV5-6
CASTRWSSNTEAFF
TGTGCCAGCACCCGGTGGTCGTCAAACACTGAAGCTTTCTTT
>NA|once|TRBJ2-3|TRBV27
CASSGGLSTDTQYF
TGTGCCAGCTCAGGTGGACTAAGCACAGATACGCAGTATTTT
>TRBD1|few|TRBJ1-5|TRBV12-5
CASAWDRAKMYGDQPQHF
TGTGCTAGTGCCTGGGACAGGGCGAAAATGTACGGCGATCAGCCCCAGCATTTT
>NA|once|TRBJ2-7|TRBV9
CASSAQTSAWYEQYF
TGTGCCAGCAGCGCCCAGACTAGTGCCTGGTACGAGCAGTACTTC
>NA|NA|TRBJ1-2|TRBV10-3
CAISEQGSNYGYTF
TGTGCCATCAGTGAGCAGGGTTCTAACTATGGCTACACCTTC
>NA|NA|TRBJ1-2|TRBV2
CASKTGTPRGGYTF
TGTGCCAGCAAAACAGGGACCCCACGTGGAGGCTACACCTTC
>TRBD1|NA|TRBJ2-7|TRBV4-1
CASSFQGAPEQYF
TGCGCCAGCAGCTTCCAGGGGGCGCCCGAGCAGTACTTC
>NA|NA|TRBJ1-6|TRBV18
CASSPRQPPNSPLHF
TGTGCCAGCTCACCAAGACAGCCCCCGAATTCACCCCTCCACTTT
>NA|NA|TRBJ2-7|TRBV5-1
CASSLDGGQYEQYF
TGCGCCAGCAGCTTGGATGGAGGGCAGTACGAGCAGTACTTC
>NA|NA|TRBJ2-3|TRBV18
CASSPPTVVEQYF
TGTGCCAGCTCACCTCCGACAGTAGTGGAGCAGTATTTT
>NA|NA|TRBJ2-7|TRBV15
CATSSPGTIGVYEQYF
TGTGCCACCAGCTCCCCCGGGACAATTGGGGTCTACGAGCAGTACTTC
>NA|NA|TRBJ1-5|TRBV7-2
CASSVGGGRQPQHF
TGTGCCAGCAGCGTAGGGGGGGGTCGTCAGCCCCAGCATTTT
>TRBD2|once|TRBJ2-7|TRBV9
CASSAGLAGGGAGEQYF
TGTGCCAGCAGCGCGGGACTAGCGGGGGGAGGGGCCGGCGAGCAGTACTTC
>TRBD2|NA|TRBJ2-5|TRBV4-1
CASSQDGLAGETQYF
TGCGCCAGCAGCCAAGATGGCCTAGCGGGCGAGACCCAGTACTTC
>NA|NA|TRBJ1-2|TRBV25-1
CASSVEPYGYTF
TGTGCCAGCAGTGTAGAGCCTTATGGCTACACCTTC
>NA|NA|TRBJ1-1|TRBV4-2
CASSQEKGGTMNTEAFF
TGTGCCAGCAGCCAAGAAAAGGGAGGTACCATGAACACTGAAGCTTTCTTT
>NA|NA|TRBJ2-2|TRBV4-1
CASSHSNTGELFF
TGCGCCAGCAGCCACTCGAACACCGGGGAGCTGTTTTTT
>NA|NA|TRBJ2-1|TRBV7-8
CASSFGASHEQFF
TGTGCCAGCAGCTTTGGGGCGTCCCATGAGCAGTTCTTC
>NA|NA|TRBJ1-5|TRBV4-1
CASSQDLGYSGNQPQHF
TGCGCCAGCAGCCAAGATCTTGGCTATAGCGGCAATCAGCCCCAGCATTTT
>TRBD1|NA|TRBJ1-5|TRBV5-5
CASSLGDRELSAQHF
TGTGCCAGCAGTTTAGGGGACAGGGAGCTTTCGGCCCAGCATTTT
>TRBD1|NA|TRBJ2-2|TRBV4-1
CASSQTTGVIFAGELFF
TGCGCCAGCAGCCAAACGACAGGGGTCATTTTCGCCGGGGAGCTGTTTTTT
>TRBD2|NA|TRBJ2-7|TRBV6-5
CASSPRLVAGLRQYF
TGTGCCAGCAGTCCCCGGTTAGTAGCGGGCCTGCGGCAGTACTTC
>NA|NA|TRBJ1-2|TRBV5-5
CASSLLMGSNYGYTF
TGTGCCAGCAGCTTGTTGATGGGCTCCAACTATGGCTACACCTTC
>TRBD1|NA|TRBJ2-5|TRBV2
CASSEKTGGETQYF
TGTGCCAGCAGTGAAAAGACAGGGGGAGAGACCCAGTACTTC
>TRBD1|NA|TRBJ2-1|TRBV19
CASSSRGRAATSSSYNEQFF
TGTGCCAGTAGTAGCAGGGGGCGCGCGGCAACCTCGAGCTCCTACAATGAGCAGTTCTTC
>NA|NA|TRBJ2-1|TRBV19
CASSMDGGSYNEQFF
TGTGCCAGTAGTATGGACGGAGGGTCCTACAATGAGCAGTTCTTC
>NA|NA|TRBJ1-5|TRBV15
CATSRVVGEGTPQHF
TGTGCCACCAGCAGAGTTGTGGGAGAAGGTACGCCCCAGCATTTT
>TRBD2|NA|TRBJ2-1|TRBV28
CASITSGYNEQFF
TGTGCCAGCATCACTAGCGGTTACAATGAGCAGTTCTTC
>TRBD1|NA|TRBJ2-7|TRBV2
CAVRRDSYEQYF
TGTGCCGTCCGCCGGGACAGCTACGAGCAGTACTTC
>NA|NA|TRBJ1-5|TRBV28
CASRLAGSGQPQHF
TGTGCCAGCAGACTTGCAGGGTCCGGGCAGCCCCAGCATTTT
>TRBD2|NA|TRBJ2-1|TRBV6-1
CASFSLAGGYNEQFF
TGTGCCAGCTTTAGTCTAGCGGGGGGTTACAATGAGCAGTTCTTC
>NA|NA|TRBJ1-2|TRBV28
CASSFLNYGYTF
TGTGCCAGCAGTTTCTTGAACTATGGCTACACCTTC
>TRBD2|NA|TRBJ2-5|TRBV10-2
CASTAREGGETQYF
TGCGCCAGCACGGCGCGGGAGGGAGGAGAGACCCAGTACTTC
>NA|NA|TRBJ2-7|TRBV4-1
CASSQGSRVHEQYF
TGCGCCAGCAGCCAAGGCAGCAGGGTCCACGAGCAGTACTTC
>NA|few|TRBJ2-5|TRBV7-7
CASSPGEETQYF
TGTGCCAGCAGCCCAGGGGAAGAGACCCAGTACTTC
>TRBD2|NA|TRBJ2-7|TRBV28
CASSRLAGESWEYF
TGTGCCAGCAGTAGACTAGCGGGAGAATCATGGGAGTACTTC
>TRBD2|NA|TRBJ2-5|TRBV7-3
CASSPGLAGEGETQYF
TGTGCCAGCAGCCCCGGACTAGCGGGGGAGGGAGAGACCCAGTACTTC
>NA|NA|TRBJ1-1|TRBV10-3
CAISEGAEMNTEAFF
TGTGCCATCAGTGAGGGGGCAGAGATGAACACTGAAGCTTTCTTT
>NA|NA|TRBJ2-7|TRBV14
CASSQDWSGERNEQYF
TGTGCCAGCAGCCAAGATTGGTCAGGGGAGAGGAACGAGCAGTACTTC
>TRBD2|NA|TRBJ2-3|TRBV4-2
CASSQAPSGGTDTQYF
TGTGCCAGCAGCCAAGCCCCTAGCGGGGGAACAGATACGCAGTATTTT
>NA|NA|TRBJ1-5|TRBV27
CASSLSAAQPQHF
TGTGCCAGCAGTTTATCCGCGGCTCAGCCCCAGCATTTT
>NA|NA|TRBJ1-1|TRBV29-1
CSAQVSMNTEAFF
TGCAGCGCTCAGGTGAGCATGAACACTGAAGCTTTCTTT
>NA|once|TRBJ1-5|TRBV27
CASPPRGSNQPQHF
TGTGCCAGCCCCCCACGGGGTAGCAATCAGCCCCAGCATTTT
>TRBD2|NA|TRBJ2-2|TRBV9
CASSSGNTGELFF
TGTGCCAGCTCTAGCGGGAACACCGGGGAGCTGTTTTTT
>NA|NA|TRBJ1-2|TRBV6-5
CASSYSATNYTF
TGTGCCAGCAGTTACTCCGCCACAAACTACACCTTC
>TRBD1|few|TRBJ1-5|TRBV11-3
CASTGDRGLHSNQPQHF
TGTGCCAGCACCGGGGACAGGGGATTACATAGCAATCAGCCCCAGCATTTT
>TRBD2|NA|TRBJ2-6|TRBV15
CATSHFSGRGANVLTF
TGTGCCACCAGCCATTTCAGCGGGAGAGGGGCCAACGTCCTGACTTTC
>TRBD1|NA|TRBJ2-7|TRBV6-5
CASRQGAHYEQYF
TGTGCCAGCAGACAGGGGGCGCATTACGAGCAGTACTTC